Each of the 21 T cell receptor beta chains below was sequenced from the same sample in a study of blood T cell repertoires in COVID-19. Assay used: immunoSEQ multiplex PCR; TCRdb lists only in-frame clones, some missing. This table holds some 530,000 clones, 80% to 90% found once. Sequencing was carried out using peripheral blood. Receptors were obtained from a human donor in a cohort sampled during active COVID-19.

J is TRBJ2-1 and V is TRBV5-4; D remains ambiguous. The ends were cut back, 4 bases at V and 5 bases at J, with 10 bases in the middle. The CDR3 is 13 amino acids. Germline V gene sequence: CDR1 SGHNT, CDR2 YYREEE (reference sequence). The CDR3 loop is CASSPPGDNEQFF. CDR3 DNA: TGTGCCAGCAGCCCGCCCGGAGACAATGAGCAGTTCTTC.

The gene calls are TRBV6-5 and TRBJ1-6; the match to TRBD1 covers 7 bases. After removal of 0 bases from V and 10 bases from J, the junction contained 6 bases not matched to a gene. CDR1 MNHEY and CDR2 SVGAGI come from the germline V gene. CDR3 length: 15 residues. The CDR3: CASSYSITGESPLHF. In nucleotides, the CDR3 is TGTGCCAGCAGTTACTCGATCACAGGGGAGTCACCCCTCCACTTT.

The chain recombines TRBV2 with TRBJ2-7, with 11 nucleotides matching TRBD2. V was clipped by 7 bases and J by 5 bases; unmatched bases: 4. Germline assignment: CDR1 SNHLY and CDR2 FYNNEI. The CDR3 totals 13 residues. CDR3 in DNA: TGTGCCAGCATGACTAGCGGGATCCACGAGCAGTACTTC. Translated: CASMTSGIHEQYF.

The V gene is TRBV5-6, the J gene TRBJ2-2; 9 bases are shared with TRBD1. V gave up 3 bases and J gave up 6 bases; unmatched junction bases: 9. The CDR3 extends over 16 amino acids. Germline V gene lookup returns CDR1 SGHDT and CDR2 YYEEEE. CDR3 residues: CASSWGTGIGAGELFF. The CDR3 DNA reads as TGTGCCAGCAGCTGGGGGACAGGGATTGGCGCCGGGGAGCTGTTTTTT.

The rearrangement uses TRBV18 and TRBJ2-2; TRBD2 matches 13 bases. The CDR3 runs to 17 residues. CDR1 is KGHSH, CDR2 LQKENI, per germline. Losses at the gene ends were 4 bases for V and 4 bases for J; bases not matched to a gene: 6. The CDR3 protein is CASSLGLAGEGTGELFF. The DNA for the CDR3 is TGTGCCAGCTCACTTGGACTAGCGGGAGAGGGCACCGGGGAGCTGTTTTTT.

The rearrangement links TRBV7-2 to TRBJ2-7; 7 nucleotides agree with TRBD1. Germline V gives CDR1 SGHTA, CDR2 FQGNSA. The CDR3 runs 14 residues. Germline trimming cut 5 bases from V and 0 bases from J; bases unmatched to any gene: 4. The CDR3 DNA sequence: TGTGCCAGCAGCGACCGACAGGGCTCCTACGAGCAGTACTTC. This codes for CASSDRQGSYEQYF. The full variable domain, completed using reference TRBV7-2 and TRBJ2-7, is GAGVSQSPSNKVTEKGKDVELRCDPISGHTALYWYRQSLGQGLEFLIYFQGNSAPDKSGLPSDRFSAERTGGSVSTLTIQRTQQEDSAVYLCASSDRQGSYEQYFGPGTRLTVT.

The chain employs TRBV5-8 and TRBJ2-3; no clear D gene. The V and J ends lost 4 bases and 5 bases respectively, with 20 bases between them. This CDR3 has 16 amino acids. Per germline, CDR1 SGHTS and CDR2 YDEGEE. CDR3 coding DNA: TGTGCCAGCAGCCAAGCCCGCAAGAAATTGGTAGATACGCAGTATTTT. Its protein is CASSQARKKLVDTQYF.

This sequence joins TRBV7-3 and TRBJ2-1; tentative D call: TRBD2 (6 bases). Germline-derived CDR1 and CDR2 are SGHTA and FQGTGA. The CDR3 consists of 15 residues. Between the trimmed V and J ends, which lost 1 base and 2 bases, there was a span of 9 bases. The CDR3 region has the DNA TGTGCCAGCAGCTTAATCAGGGAGGCCTACAATGAGCAGTTCTTC. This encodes CASSLIREAYNEQFF. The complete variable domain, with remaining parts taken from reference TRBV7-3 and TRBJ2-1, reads GAGVSQTPSNKVTEKGKYVELRCDPISGHTALYWYRQSLGQGPEFLIYFQGTGAADDSGLPNDRFFAVRPEGSVSTLKIQRTERGDSAVYLCASSLIREAYNEQFFGPGTRLTVL.

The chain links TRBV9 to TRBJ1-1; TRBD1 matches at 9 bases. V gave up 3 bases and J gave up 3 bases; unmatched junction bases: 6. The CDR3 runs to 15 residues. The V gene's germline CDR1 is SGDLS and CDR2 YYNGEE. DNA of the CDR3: TGTGCCAGCAGCGACAACAGGGGGCTAGACACTGAAGCTTTCTTT. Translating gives CASSDNRGLDTEAFF.

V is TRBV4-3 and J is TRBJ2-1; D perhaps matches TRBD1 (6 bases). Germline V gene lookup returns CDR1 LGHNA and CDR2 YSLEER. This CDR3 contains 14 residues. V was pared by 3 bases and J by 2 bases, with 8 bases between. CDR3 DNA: TGCGCCAGCAGCCAGGACAGTACCTACAATGAGCAGTTCTTC. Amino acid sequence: CASSQDSTYNEQFF.

The CDR3 DNA reads as TGTGCCAGCAGCTTAGACAGACTAGCGGGAAGGCAGTTCTTC. Translated, it gives CASSLDRLAGRQFF. The V call is TRBV11-2, the J call TRBJ2-1; 11 positions match TRBD2. The germline V gene encodes CDR1 SGHAT and CDR2 FQNNGV. The CDR3 length is 14 residues. V shed 0 bases and J 12 bases; nucleotides not matched to a gene: 4. Full variable domain (missing parts from reference TRBV11-2 and TRBJ2-1): EAGVAQSPRYKIIEKRQSVAFWCNPISGHATLYWYQQILGQGPKLLIQFQNNGVVDDSQLPKDRFSAERLKGVDSTLKIQPAKLEDSAVYLCASSLDRLAGRQFFGPGTRLTVL.

The CDR3 reads CASSSWARGNSPLHF. As DNA, the CDR3 is TGTGCCAGCAGTAGTTGGGCCAGGGGTAATTCACCCCTCCACTTT. J is TRBJ1-6 and V is TRBV6-5; TRBD1 is a possible D gene (6 bases). The CDR3 has 15 amino acids. The germline V gene has CDR1 MNHEY and CDR2 SVGAGI. V shed 5 bases and J shed 6 bases, with 14 bases lying between them.

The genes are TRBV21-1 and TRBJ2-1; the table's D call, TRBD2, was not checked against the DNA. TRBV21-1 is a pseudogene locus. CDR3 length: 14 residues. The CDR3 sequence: CASGTSGIYNEQFF. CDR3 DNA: TGTGCCAGCGGGACTAGCGGGATTTACAATGAGCAGTTCTTC.

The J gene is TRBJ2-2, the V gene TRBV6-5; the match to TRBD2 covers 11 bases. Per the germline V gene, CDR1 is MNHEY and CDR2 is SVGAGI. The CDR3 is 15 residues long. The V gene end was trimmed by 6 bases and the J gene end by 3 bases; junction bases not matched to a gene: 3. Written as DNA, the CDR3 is TGTGCCAGCAGGAGGGGACTAGCGGACACCGGGGAGCTGTTTTTT. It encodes CASRRGLADTGELFF.

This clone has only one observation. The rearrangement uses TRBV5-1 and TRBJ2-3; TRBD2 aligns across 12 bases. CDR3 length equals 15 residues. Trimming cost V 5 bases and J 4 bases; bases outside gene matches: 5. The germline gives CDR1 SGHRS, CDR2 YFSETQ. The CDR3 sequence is CASSSLAGGPDTQYF. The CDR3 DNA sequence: TGCGCCAGCAGTTCTCTAGCGGGAGGGCCAGATACGCAGTATTTT.

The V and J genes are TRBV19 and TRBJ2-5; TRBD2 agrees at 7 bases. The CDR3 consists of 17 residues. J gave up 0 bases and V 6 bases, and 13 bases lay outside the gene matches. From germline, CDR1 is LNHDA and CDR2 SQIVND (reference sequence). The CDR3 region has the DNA TGTGCCAGTAGCCTAGAGAGTCCGGGGGGAAACCAAGAGACCCAGTACTTC. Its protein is CASSLESPGGNQETQYF.

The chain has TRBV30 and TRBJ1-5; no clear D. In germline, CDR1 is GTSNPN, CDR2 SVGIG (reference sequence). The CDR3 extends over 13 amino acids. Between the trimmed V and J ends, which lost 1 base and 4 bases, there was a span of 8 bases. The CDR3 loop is CAWSGSVNQPQHF. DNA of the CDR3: TGTGCCTGGAGTGGTAGCGTAAATCAGCCCCAGCATTTT.

The CDR3 DNA reads as TGTGCCAGCAGCGTAAGGGCTAGCGGGGGGGATGAGCAGTTCTTC. It yields the protein CASSVRASGGDEQFF. The chain combines TRBV9 with TRBJ2-1; 12 positions match TRBD2. With V trimmed by 1 base and J by 8 bases, 4 bases remained unmatched. This CDR3 spans 15 amino acids. Germline loops: CDR1 SGDLS, CDR2 YYNGEE.

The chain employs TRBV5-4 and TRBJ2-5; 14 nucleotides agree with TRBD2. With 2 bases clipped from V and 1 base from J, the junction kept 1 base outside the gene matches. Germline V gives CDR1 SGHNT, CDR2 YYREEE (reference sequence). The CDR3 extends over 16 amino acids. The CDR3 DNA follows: TGTGCCAGCAGCTTCGGACTAGCGGGAGGCCAAGAGACCCAGTACTTC. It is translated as CASSFGLAGGQETQYF.

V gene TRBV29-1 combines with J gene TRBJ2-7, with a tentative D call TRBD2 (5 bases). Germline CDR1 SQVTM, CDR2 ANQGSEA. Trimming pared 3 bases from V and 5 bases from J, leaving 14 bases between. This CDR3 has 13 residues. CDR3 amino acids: CSVDIGGANEQYF. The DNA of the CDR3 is TGCAGCGTTGATATTGGAGGCGCCAACGAGCAGTACTTC.

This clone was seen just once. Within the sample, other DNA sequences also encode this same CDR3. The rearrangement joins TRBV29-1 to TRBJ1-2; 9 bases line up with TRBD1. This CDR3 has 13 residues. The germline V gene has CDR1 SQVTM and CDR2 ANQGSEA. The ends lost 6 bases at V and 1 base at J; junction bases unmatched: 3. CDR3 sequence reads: CSVGQGGNYGYTF. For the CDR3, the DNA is TGCAGCGTGGGACAGGGAGGTAACTATGGCTACACCTTC.